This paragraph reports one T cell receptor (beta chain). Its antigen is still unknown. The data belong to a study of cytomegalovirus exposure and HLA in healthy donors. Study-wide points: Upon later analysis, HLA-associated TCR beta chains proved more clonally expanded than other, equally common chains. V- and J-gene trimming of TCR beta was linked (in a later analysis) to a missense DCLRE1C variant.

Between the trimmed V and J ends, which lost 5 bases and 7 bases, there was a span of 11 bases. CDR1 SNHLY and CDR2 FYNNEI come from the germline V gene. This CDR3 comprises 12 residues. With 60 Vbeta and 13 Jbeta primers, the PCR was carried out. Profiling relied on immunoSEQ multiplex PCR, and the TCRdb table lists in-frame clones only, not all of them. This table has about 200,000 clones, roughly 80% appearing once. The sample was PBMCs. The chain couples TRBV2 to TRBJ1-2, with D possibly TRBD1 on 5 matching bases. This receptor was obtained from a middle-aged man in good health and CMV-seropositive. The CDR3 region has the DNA TGTGCCAGCAGTTCCGGGACTTTTGGCTACACCTTC. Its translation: CASSSGTFGYTF.